A single count supports the clone carrying this T cell receptor (beta chain). The data originate from a study of technical replicates of blood from a handful of donors. The CDR3 is made up of 21 amino acids. Germline values: CDR1 MGHRA, CDR2 YSYEKL. V gave up 1 base and J gave up 5 bases, with 30 bases separating them. TCRdb's table, derived via immunoSEQ multiplex PCR, lists solely in-frame clones and lacks some. This table holds under 85,000 clones, almost 98% found once. The TCR sequence derives from a human donor in good health. The chain is built from TRBV4-1 and TRBJ2-1; tentative D call: TRBD2 (5 bases). Sequenced input: T cells isolated from PBMCs. The CDR3 spells CASSQAVWVGGAKPRNNEQFF. The CDR3 nucleotides are TGCGCCAGCAGCCAAGCAGTTTGGGTCGGAGGTGCCAAGCCGCGCAACAATGAGCAGTTCTTC.